These T cell receptor beta chains were read from a single sample in a study of shared clonotypes between healthy human individuals. The assay was immunoSEQ multiplex PCR, and TCRdb's table has in-frame clones only and misses some. Of some 2,100,000 clones detected, almost 96% appear once; the ten largest clones hold roughly 0.13%. Source material: naive CD4+ T cells sorted from blood. The receptors here all came from a man between 18 and 29 years old in good health. Both conserved end residues are part of each CDR3. A D gene is named only where the DNA matches it firmly. Expanded clones get a size class; other rows say once, few or many, or leave the size out.

V	D	J	size	DNA	CDR3
TRBV10-3	.	TRBJ2-7	.	TGTGCCATCAGTGACGGGCGGGCCTTCTACGAGCAGTACTTC	CAISDGRAFYEQYF
TRBV6-4	TRBD1	TRBJ2-5	once	TGTGCCAGCACTTATGCCCCCTCAGGGGGCTTGGAGACCCAGTACTTC	CASTYAPSGGLETQYF
TRBV7-2	.	TRBJ2-7	.	TGTGCCAGCAGCCACGACGCAAAGGGACACATTATCTACGAGCAGTACTTC	CASSHDAKGHIIYEQYF
TRBV6-1	.	TRBJ2-1	.	TGTGCCAGCAGTTCGAGGGGCAGGGTTGACAATGAGCAGTTCTTC	CASSSRGRVDNEQFF
TRBV7-2	TRBD1	TRBJ2-7	.	TGTGCCAGCGGAACCGGGACAGAGCCTTACGAGCAGTACTTC	CASGTGTEPYEQYF
TRBV29-1	TRBD2	TRBJ2-5	.	TGCAGCGTTGCTGAACTAGCGGGAGGGCCTGGGGAGACCCAGTACTTC	CSVAELAGGPGETQYF
TRBV4-2	TRBD1	TRBJ1-4	once	TGTGCCAGCAGCCAAGCCCGGACAGGACCTAATGAAAAACTGTTTTTT	CASSQARTGPNEKLFF
TRBV28	.	TRBJ1-4	.	TGTGCCAGCAGACTTCAGTCCTCTCGTGAACTGTTTTTT	CASRLQSSRELFF
TRBV5-1	.	TRBJ2-3	.	TGCGCCAGCAGCTTCGGACAGTCAATACAATCAGATACGCAGTATTTT	CASSFGQSIQSDTQYF
TRBV9	.	TRBJ2-5	.	TGTGCCAGCAGCGTAGGTGGGGGAGTACAAGAGACCCAGTACTTC	CASSVGGGVQETQYF
TRBV5-1	.	TRBJ1-2	.	TGCGCCAGCAGCTTGTCAGGCTCCTCCTATGGCTACACCTTC	CASSLSGSSYGYTF
TRBV9	TRBD2	TRBJ2-1	.	TGTGCCAGCAGCGTAAGGTGGGAGGGCTTCGGTGAGCAGTTCTTC	CASSVRWEGFGEQFF
TRBV11-2	.	TRBJ1-1	.	TGTGCCAGCAGTATACAGTTGAACACTGAAGCTTTCTTT	CASSIQLNTEAFF
TRBV6-1	.	TRBJ1-6	once	TGTGCCAGCAGTGAACAGGGTTCTCTGTTCTCACCCCTCCACTTT	CASSEQGSLFSPLHF
TRBV6-5	.	TRBJ2-7	.	TGTGCCAGCAGACCCGACCCGGGGGCACCCTACGAGCAGTACTTC	CASRPDPGAPYEQYF
TRBV28	TRBD1	TRBJ2-2	once	TGTGCCAGCACCAGGACAGGGAAATCCGGGGAGCTGTTTTTT	CASTRTGKSGELFF
TRBV15	.	TRBJ2-5	.	TGTGCCACCAGCAGAGTCCCTGAGACCCAGTACTTC	CATSRVPETQYF
TRBV7-2	TRBD1	TRBJ2-7	.	TGTGCCAGCAGCTTAGACAGGGGTTGGTACGAGCAGTACTTC	CASSLDRGWYEQYF
TRBV6-5	.	TRBJ1-3	.	TGTGCCAGCAGTTGGAGCACGGACTCTGGAAACACCATATATTTT	CASSWSTDSGNTIYF
TRBV11-2	.	TRBJ2-1	.	TGTGCCAGCAGCCCCTGGGGCAATGAGCAGTTCTTC	CASSPWGNEQFF
TRBV21-1	.	TRBJ2-5	.	TGTGCCAGCAGCCTAGACAGGACCTGGGAGACCCAGTACTTC	CASSLDRTWETQYF
TRBV7-9	.	TRBJ2-7	.	TGTGCCAGCAGCTTAGCCTATCGGGGGATCCACGAGCAGTACTTC	CASSLAYRGIHEQYF
TRBV7-6	TRBD2	TRBJ2-3	.	TGTGCCAGCAGCTTAGACCGGGGGGGCCGGGGAGATACGCAGTATTTT	CASSLDRGGRGDTQYF
TRBV19	TRBD1	TRBJ1-5	.	TGTGCCAGTAGTACAGGACAGGAGGACCAATATAGCAATCAGCCCCAGCATTTT	CASSTGQEDQYSNQPQHF
TRBV19	.	TRBJ2-2	.	TGTGCCAGTAGTATGGGTAGCAGCACCGGGGAGCTGTTTTTT	CASSMGSSTGELFF
TRBV12-5	.	TRBJ2-7	.	TGTGCTAGTGGTTTAGGTGGGTACGAGCAGTACTTC	CASGLGGYEQYF
TRBV6-5	TRBD2	TRBJ2-7	.	TGTGCCAGCAGTTACTCGATGACTAGCGGCTCCTACGAGCAGTACTTC	CASSYSMTSGSYEQYF
TRBV28	TRBD1	TRBJ1-1	.	TGTGCCAGCAGTTTCCCTGACAGGGCGGCAGCTTTCTTT	CASSFPDRAAAFF
TRBV6-1	TRBD1	TRBJ1-5	.	TGTGCCAGCAGTGGGACAGGGGGCTTGAATCAGCCCCAGCATTTT	CASSGTGGLNQPQHF
TRBV4-3	.	TRBJ2-3	.	TGCGCCAGCAGCCAAGGTGGCAGCATCACAGATACGCAGTATTTT	CASSQGGSITDTQYF
TRBV5-1	TRBD1	TRBJ1-2	.	TGCGCCAGCAGCCCGGCCCCGGGACAGGGGGTCTATGGCTACACCTTC	CASSPAPGQGVYGYTF
TRBV6-5	.	TRBJ2-7	.	TGTGCCAGCAGTTACGACCGGCCCGGAACGTTCTACGAGCAGTACTTC	CASSYDRPGTFYEQYF
TRBV19	TRBD1	TRBJ1-1	.	TGTGCCAGTAGCCCTGGGGGGACAGGGTCCACTGAAGCTTTCTTT	CASSPGGTGSTEAFF
TRBV5-1	.	TRBJ2-3	once	TGCGCCAGCAGCTTGGGCAGACTGAGCACAGATACGCAGTATTTT	CASSLGRLSTDTQYF
TRBV18	.	TRBJ1-2	.	TGTGCCAGCTCACCGGCGGAAGGCTATGGCTACACCTTC	CASSPAEGYGYTF
TRBV5-1	.	TRBJ1-4	.	TGCGCCAGCAGCTTGGTTTCAACAACTAATGAAAAACTGTTTTTT	CASSLVSTTNEKLFF
TRBV4-1	.	TRBJ2-1	.	TGCGCCAGCAGCCAAGAAACGTCCGGGGGCTACAATGAGCAGTTCTTC	CASSQETSGGYNEQFF
TRBV9	.	TRBJ1-1	once	TGTGCCAGCAGCGTAGGTGGACAGACCACCACTGAAGCTTTCTTT	CASSVGGQTTTEAFF
TRBV25-1	.	TRBJ1-1	.	TGTGCCAGCAAAAGTCACACTGAAGCTTTCTTT	CASKSHTEAFF
TRBV29-1	.	TRBJ2-7	.	TGCAGCGTTGGGGGTAGATCCTACGAGCAGTACTTC	CSVGGRSYEQYF
TRBV10-3	.	TRBJ2-7	.	TGTGCCATCAGGTACGATGGCAGCTCCTACGAGCAGTACTTC	CAIRYDGSSYEQYF
TRBV10-2	.	TRBJ1-1	.	TGCGCCAGCAGGGATCTACTGAACACTGAAGCTTTCTTT	CASRDLLNTEAFF
TRBV30	.	TRBJ2-1	.	TGTGCCTGGAGTGTACGAGGCAGGGGCCGCCGCAATGAGCAGTTCTTC	CAWSVRGRGRRNEQFF
TRBV19	TRBD2	TRBJ2-1	.	TGTGCCAGTAGGGAAGGACTAGCGGGGGTTAATGAGCAGTTCTTC	CASREGLAGVNEQFF
TRBV4-1	.	TRBJ2-3	.	TGCGCCAGTAGCCAAGAACAACCAAATACGCAGTATTTT	CASSQEQPNTQYF
TRBV5-1	TRBD2	TRBJ2-3	.	TGCGCCAGCAGCTTGGGGACTAGCGGGTTAAGCACAGATACGCAGTATTTT	CASSLGTSGLSTDTQYF
TRBV21-1	.	TRBJ2-7	.	TGTGCCAGCAGCAATGTCCCCGGACAGGGTTCCAACGAGCAGTACTTC	CASSNVPGQGSNEQYF
TRBV5-6	.	TRBJ1-4	.	TGTGCCAGCAGCTCTTGGGGGCGGTTTGCAACTAATGAAAAACTGTTTTTT	CASSSWGRFATNEKLFF
TRBV9	.	TRBJ2-2	.	TGTGCCAGCAGCGTAGGGCAGGGTGCCGGGGAGCTGTTTTTT	CASSVGQGAGELFF
TRBV5-6	.	TRBJ1-5	.	TGTGCCAGCAGCTTGGCCCCCTGGGGGCAGCCCCAGCATTTT	CASSLAPWGQPQHF
TRBV28	.	TRBJ1-5	.	TGTGCCATAAGACGGACAGATAACAATCAGCCCCAGCATTTT	CAIRRTDNNQPQHF
TRBV7-9	.	TRBJ1-3	.	TGTGCCAGCAGCCCCGGACTTTTCTCTGGAAACACCATATATTTT	CASSPGLFSGNTIYF
TRBV10-3	.	TRBJ2-5	.	TGTGCCATCAAAGACAGCCAAGAGACCCAGTACTTC	CAIKDSQETQYF
TRBV11-3	.	TRBJ2-3	.	TGTGCCAGCAGCTTTGGCAGGTCAGATACGCAGTATTTT	CASSFGRSDTQYF
TRBV14	TRBD1	TRBJ2-3	.	TGTGCCAGCAGCCAAAGGGACAGCGCACTGATTGATACGCAGTATTTT	CASSQRDSALIDTQYF
TRBV6-5	TRBD2	TRBJ2-1	.	TGTGCCAGCAGTTACGCGGGAGGGTATGAGCAGTTCTTC	CASSYAGGYEQFF
TRBV6-6	.	TRBJ2-7	.	TGTGCCAGCAGTTACTCTCGGAGGAGCTCCTACGAGCAGTACTTC	CASSYSRRSSYEQYF
TRBV5-6	.	TRBJ2-1	.	TGTGCCAGCAGCTTGGTAGTGACAGGACGTTACAATGAGCAGTTCTTC	CASSLVVTGRYNEQFF
TRBV6-1	.	TRBJ2-1	.	TGTGCCAGCACCGAGGACTCCTACAATGAGCAGTTCTTC	CASTEDSYNEQFF